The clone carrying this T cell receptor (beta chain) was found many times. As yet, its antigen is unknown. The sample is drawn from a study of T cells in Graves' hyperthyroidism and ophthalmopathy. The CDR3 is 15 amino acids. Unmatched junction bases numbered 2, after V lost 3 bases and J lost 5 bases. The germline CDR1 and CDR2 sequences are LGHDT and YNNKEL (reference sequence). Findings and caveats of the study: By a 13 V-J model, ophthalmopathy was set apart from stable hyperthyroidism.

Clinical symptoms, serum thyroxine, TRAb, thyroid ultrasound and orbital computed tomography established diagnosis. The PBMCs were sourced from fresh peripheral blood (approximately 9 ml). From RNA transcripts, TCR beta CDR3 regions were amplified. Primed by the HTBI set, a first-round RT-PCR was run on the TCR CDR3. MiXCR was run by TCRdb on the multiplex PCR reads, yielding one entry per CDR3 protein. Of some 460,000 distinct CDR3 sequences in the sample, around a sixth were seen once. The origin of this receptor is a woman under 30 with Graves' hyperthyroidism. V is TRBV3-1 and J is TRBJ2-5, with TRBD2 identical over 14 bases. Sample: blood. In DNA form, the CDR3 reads TGTGCCAGCAGCCAGACTAGCGGGGGGGTGGAGACCCAGTACTTC. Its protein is CASSQTSGGVETQYF.